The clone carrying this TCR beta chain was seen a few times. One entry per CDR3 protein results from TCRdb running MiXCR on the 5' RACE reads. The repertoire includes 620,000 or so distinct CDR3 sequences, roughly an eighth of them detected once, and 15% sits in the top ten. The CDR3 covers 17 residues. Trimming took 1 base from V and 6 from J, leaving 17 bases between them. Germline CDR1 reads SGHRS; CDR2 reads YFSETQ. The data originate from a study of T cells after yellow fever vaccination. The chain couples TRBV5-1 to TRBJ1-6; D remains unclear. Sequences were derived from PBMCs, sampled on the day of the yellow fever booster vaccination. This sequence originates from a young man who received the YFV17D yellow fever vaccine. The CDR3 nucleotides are TGCGCCAGCAGCTTGACCCCGGGAGGCGGGATTAATTCACCCCTCCACTTT. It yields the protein CASSLTPGGGINSPLHF.